These 4 T cell receptor beta chains were all obtained from the same sample, sequenced in a study of blood T cell repertoires in COVID-19. This table comes from immunoSEQ multiplex PCR, and its TCRdb copy is limited to in-frame clones, with some not included. The sample lists 190,000 or so clones; around 82% were seen once. The sequencing sample was made of peripheral blood. All receptors come from a woman of 80 years or more with acute or convalescent COVID-19.

This chain joins TRBV9 and TRBJ2-3, with TRBD2 matching over 14 bases. The CDR3 extends over 17 amino acids. With 0 bases clipped from V and 2 bases from J, the junction kept 2 bases outside the gene matches. The V gene's germline CDR1 is SGDLS and CDR2 YYNGEE. For the CDR3, the DNA is TGTGCCAGCAGCGTAGGGACTAGCGGGGGGACCACAGATACGCAGTATTTT. Translation gives CASSVGTSGGTTDTQYF.

The chain combines TRBV2 with TRBJ2-3; D is unclear. Germline assignment: CDR1 SNHLY and CDR2 FYNNEI. V lost 3 bases and J 2 bases, leaving 12 bases between the germline ends. The CDR3 consists of 15 residues. CDR3 nucleotides: TGTGCCAGCAGTGAGAACAGTTTACCCACAGATACGCAGTATTTT. This codes for CASSENSLPTDTQYF.

The sample holds a few counts of this clone. This chain's CDR3 is CASSLYLGGLSNTEAFF. The CDR3 bases are TGCGCCAGCAGCTTGTACCTCGGGGGGCTCTCGAACACTGAAGCTTTCTTT. The chain joins TRBV5-1 to TRBJ1-1, with D perhaps matching TRBD1 (6 bases). The germline V gene has CDR1 SGHRS and CDR2 YFSETQ. The CDR3 runs to 17 residues. Trimming removed 1 base from V and 1 base from J, with 17 bases in between.

The chain recombines TRBV10-2 with TRBJ1-6; weak D call: TRBD1 (6 bases). This CDR3 region has 14 residues. Germline lookup yields CDR1 WSHSY and CDR2 SAAADI. Trimming took off 4 bases at V and 8 bases at J, with 12 bases between the two ends. The CDR3, as DNA: TGCGCCAGCAGTGCCAACAACAGGGATTCACCCCTCCACTTT. It is translated as CASSANNRDSPLHF.